This T cell receptor beta chain comes out of a study of OX40 agonist ivuxolimab in advanced cancers. Study summary: Recorded diagnoses for dose-escalation patients were hepatocellular carcinoma, melanoma, renal cell or head and neck cancer. Study-level points and caveats: Expanded clones were, on average, more numerous in CD8+ T cells than in CD4+.

V shed 5 bases and J shed 7 bases, with 21 bases lying between them. This CDR3 is 15 amino acids long. Germline V gene lookup returns CDR1 SEHNR and CDR2 FQNEAQ (reference sequence). Samples of blood were obtained at baseline, on cycle 4 day 1, and on cycle 7 day 1. Sequenced by immunoSEQ multiplex PCR; TCRdb stores in-frame clones only, minus some. The sample carries thousands of clones, over 60% recorded once. This clone has only a few counts. What it binds is unknown. This clonotype was sampled from an adult with an advanced solid tumor such as melanoma, head and neck, liver or kidney cancer. The chain links TRBV7-9 to TRBJ2-7, with D possibly matching TRBD1 (5 bases). Specimen: CD4+ or CD8+ T cells sorted from blood, collected in a trial of the OX40 agonist ivuxolimab. CDR3 sequence (DNA): TGTGCCAGCAGCCCCCCCGTCTTTGCGGCAGGGGAGCAGTACTTC. Amino acid sequence: CASSPPVFAAGEQYF.